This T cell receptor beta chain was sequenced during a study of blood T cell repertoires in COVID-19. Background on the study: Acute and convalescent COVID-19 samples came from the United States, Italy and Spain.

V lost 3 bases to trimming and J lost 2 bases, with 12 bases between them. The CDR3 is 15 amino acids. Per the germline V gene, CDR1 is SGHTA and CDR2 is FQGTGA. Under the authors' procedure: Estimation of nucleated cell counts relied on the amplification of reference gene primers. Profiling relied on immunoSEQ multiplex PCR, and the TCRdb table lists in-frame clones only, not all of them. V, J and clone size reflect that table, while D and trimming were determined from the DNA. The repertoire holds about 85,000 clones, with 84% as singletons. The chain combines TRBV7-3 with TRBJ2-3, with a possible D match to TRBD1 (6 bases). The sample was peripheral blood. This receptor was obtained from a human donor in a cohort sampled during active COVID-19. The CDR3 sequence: CASSFDRKTTDTQYF. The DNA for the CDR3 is TGTGCCAGCAGCTTTGACAGGAAAACCACAGATACGCAGTATTTT.